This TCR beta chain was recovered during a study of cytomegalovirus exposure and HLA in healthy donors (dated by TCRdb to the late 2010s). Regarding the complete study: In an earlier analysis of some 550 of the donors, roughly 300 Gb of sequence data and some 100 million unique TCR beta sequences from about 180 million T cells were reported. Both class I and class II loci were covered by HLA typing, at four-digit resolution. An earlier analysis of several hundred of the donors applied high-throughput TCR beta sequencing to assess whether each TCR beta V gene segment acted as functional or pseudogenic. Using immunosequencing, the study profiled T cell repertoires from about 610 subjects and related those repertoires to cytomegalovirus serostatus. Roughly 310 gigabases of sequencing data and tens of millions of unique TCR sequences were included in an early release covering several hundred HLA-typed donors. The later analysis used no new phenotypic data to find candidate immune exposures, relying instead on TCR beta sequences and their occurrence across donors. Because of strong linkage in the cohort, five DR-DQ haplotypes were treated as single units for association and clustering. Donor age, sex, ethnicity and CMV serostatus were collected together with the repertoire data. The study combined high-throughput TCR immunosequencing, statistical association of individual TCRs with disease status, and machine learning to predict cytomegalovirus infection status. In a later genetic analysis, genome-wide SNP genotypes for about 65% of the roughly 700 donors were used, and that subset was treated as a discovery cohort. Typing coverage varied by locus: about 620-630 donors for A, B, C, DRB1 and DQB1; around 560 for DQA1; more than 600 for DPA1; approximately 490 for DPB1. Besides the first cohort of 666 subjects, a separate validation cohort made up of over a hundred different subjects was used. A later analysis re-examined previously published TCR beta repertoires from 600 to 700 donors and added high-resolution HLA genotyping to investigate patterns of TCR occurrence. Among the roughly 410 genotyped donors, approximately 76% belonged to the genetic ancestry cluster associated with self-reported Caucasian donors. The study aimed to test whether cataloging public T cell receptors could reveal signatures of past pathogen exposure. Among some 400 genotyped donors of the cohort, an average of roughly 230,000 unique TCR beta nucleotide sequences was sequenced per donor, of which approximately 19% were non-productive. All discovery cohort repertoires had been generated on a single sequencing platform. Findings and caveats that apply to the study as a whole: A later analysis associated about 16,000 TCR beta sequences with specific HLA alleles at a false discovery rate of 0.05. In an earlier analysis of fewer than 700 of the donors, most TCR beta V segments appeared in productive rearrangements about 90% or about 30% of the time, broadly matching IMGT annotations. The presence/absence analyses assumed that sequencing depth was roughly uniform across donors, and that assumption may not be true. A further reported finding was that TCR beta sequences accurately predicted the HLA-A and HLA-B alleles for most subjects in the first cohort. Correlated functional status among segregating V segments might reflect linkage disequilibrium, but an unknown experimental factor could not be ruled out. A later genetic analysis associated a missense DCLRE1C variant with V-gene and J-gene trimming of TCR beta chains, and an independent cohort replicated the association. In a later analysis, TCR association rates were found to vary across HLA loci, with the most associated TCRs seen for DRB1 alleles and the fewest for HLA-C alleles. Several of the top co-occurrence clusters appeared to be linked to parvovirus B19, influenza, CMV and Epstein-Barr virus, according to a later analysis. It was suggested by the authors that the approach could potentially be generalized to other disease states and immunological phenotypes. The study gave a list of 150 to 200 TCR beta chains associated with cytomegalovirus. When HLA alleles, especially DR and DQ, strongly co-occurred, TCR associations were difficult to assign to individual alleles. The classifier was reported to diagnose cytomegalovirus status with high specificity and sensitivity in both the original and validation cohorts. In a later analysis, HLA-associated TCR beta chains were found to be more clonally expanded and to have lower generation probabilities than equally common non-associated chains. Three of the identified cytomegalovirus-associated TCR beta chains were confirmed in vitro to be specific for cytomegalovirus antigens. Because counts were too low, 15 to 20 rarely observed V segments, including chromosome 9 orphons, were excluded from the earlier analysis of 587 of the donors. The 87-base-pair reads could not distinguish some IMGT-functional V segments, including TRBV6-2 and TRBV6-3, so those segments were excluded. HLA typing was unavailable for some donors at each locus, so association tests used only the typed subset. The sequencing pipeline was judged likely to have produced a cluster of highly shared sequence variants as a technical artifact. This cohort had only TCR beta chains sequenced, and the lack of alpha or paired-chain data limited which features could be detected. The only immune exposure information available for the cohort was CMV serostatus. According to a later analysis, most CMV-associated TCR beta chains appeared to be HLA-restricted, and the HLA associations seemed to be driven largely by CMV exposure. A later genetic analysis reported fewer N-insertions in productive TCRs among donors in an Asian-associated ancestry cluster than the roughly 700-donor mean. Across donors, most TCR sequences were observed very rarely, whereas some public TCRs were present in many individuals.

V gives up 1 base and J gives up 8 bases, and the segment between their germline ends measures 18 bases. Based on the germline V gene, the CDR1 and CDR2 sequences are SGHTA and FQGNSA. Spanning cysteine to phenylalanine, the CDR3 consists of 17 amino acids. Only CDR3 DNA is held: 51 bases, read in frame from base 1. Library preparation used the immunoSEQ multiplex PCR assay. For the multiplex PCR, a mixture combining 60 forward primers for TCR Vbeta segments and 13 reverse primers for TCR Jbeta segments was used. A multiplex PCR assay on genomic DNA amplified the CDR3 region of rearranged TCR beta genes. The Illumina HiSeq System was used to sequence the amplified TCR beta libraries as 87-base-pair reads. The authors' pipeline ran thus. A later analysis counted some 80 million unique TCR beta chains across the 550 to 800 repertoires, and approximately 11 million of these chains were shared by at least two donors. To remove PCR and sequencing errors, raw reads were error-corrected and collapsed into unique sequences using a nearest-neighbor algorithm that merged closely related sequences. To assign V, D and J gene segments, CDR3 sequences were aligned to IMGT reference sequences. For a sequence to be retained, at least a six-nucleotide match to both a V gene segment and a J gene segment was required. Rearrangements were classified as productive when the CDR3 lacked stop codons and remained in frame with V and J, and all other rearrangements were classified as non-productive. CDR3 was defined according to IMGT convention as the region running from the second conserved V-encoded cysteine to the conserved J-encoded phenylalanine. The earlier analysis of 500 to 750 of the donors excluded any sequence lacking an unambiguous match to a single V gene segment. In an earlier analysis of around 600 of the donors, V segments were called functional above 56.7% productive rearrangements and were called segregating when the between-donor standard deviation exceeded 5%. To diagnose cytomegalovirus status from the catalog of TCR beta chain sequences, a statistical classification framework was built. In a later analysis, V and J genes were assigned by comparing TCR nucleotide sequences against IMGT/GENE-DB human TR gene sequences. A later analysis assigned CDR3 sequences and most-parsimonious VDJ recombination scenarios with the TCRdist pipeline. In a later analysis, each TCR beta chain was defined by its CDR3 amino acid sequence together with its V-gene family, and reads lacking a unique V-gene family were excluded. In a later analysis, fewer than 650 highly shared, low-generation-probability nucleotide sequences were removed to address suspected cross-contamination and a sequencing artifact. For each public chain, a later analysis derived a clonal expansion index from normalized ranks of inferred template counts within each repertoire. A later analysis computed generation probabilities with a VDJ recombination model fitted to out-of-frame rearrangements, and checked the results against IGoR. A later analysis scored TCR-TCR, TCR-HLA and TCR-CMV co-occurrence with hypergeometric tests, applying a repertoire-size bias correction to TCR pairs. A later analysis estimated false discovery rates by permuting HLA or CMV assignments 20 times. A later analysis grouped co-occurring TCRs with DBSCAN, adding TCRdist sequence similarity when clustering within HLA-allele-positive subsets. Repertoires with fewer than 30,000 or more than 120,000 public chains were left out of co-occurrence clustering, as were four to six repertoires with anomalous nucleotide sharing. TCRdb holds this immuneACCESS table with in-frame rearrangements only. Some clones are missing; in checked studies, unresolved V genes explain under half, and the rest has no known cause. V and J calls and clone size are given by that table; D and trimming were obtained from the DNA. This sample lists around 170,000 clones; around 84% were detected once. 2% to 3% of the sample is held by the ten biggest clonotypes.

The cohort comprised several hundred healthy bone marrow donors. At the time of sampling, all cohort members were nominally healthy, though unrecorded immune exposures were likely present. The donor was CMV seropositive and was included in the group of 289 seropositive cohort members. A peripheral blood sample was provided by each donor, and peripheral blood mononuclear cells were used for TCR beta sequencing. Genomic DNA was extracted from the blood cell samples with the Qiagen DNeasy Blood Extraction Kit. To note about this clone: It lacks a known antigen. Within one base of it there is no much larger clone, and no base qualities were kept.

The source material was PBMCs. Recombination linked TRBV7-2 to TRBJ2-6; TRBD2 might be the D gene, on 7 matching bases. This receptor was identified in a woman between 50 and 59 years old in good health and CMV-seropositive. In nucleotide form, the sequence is TGTGCCAGCAGCTTAGTTGGGGGGGCAAGTAGTTCCAACGTCCTGACTTTC. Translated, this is CASSLVGGASSSNVLTF.